Presented here are 15 T cell receptor beta chains from one specimen sequenced in a study of T cell changes during pregnancy in multiple sclerosis. Sequenced by immunoSEQ multiplex PCR; TCRdb stores in-frame clones only, minus some. The sample lists 40,000 to 45,000 clones; 90% were seen once. The sequencing here drew on CD8+ T cells from peripheral blood mononuclear cells, taken in the third trimester of pregnancy. The receptors here all came from a female donor with multiple sclerosis, enrolled in a pregnancy study.

This chain uses TRBV4-3 with TRBJ1-2; possible D gene TRBD1, 5 bases. Germline CDR1 reads LGHNA; CDR2 reads YSLEER. The CDR3 has 16 amino acids. V lost 0 bases to trimming and J lost 2 bases, with 13 bases between them. The DNA for the CDR3 is TGCGCCAGCAGCCAAGATGGGCAGGGTGAGAACTATGGCTACACCTTC. Amino acids: CASSQDGQGENYGYTF.

The chain recombines TRBV2 with TRBJ2-1; TRBD2 matches 8 bases. The CDR3 length is 17 residues. The germline CDR1 and CDR2 sequences are SNHLY and FYNNEI. Trimming took 3 bases from V and 3 from J; bases not matched to a gene: 10. The CDR3 sequence is CASSDPDYSGGYNEQFF. In DNA, the CDR3 is TGTGCCAGCAGTGACCCCGATTACAGCGGGGGCTACAATGAGCAGTTCTTC.

As DNA, the CDR3 is TGTGCCAGCAGTGAACCTCCGGGAGTTCTTAAAGAGCAGTACTTC. The encoded protein is CASSEPPGVLKEQYF. The chain couples TRBV6-1 to TRBJ2-7; D possibly corresponds to TRBD2 (6 bases). The CDR3 contains 15 residues. CDR1 is MNHNS, CDR2 SASEGT, per germline. Trimming took 2 bases from V and 7 from J, leaving 18 bases between them.

This clone was found once. The chain has TRBV6-7 and TRBJ1-2; 11 bases agree with TRBD1. TRBV6-7 is reported as an ORF; its role is uncertain. This CDR3 has 16 residues. With V trimmed by 9 bases and J by 2 bases, 11 bases remained unmatched. The DNA for the CDR3 is TGTGCCAGGGACCGGACAGGGGGCCCTGCCAACTATGGCTACACCTTC. It yields the protein CARDRTGGPANYGYTF.

The V and J genes are TRBV4-2 and TRBJ2-7; the match to TRBD2 covers 11 bases. V shed 4 bases and J 3 bases; nucleotides not matched to a gene: 8. The germline CDR1 and CDR2 sequences are LGHNA and YNFKEQ. This CDR3 has 16 residues. The CDR3 coding sequence is TGTGCCAGCAGCCCAACCGTCGGGACTAGCGGCTACGAGCAGTACTTC. This translates into CASSPTVGTSGYEQYF.

This clone was recorded a few times. The chain combines TRBV4-2 with TRBJ2-2, with D perhaps TRBD1 (5 bases). V lost 0 bases and J lost 1, with 9 bases in between. This CDR3 is 16 amino acids long. Germline V gene sequence: CDR1 LGHNA, CDR2 YNFKEQ. In DNA, the CDR3 is TGTGCCAGCAGCCAAGACTCCGACAGGAACACCGGGGAGCTGTTTTTT. As protein: CASSQDSDRNTGELFF.

This chain links TRBV15 with TRBJ1-4; D remains unclear. CDR1 and CDR2 from the germline V gene are LNHNV and YYDKDF (reference sequence). The CDR3 has 16 amino acids. V was shortened by 0 bases and J by 4 bases, with 12 bases between the two germline ends. CDR3 protein: CATSRDWGGSNEKLFF. The CDR3 nucleotides are TGTGCCACCAGCAGAGATTGGGGAGGGAGTAATGAAAAACTGTTTTTT.

The CDR3 sequence is CASSPAGTEYNYGYTF. Here the CDR3 DNA reads TGCGCCAGCAGCCCAGCAGGGACAGAATATAACTATGGCTACACCTTC. V and J are TRBV5-1 and TRBJ1-2; the match to TRBD1 covers 7 bases. CDR1 and CDR2 from the germline V gene are SGHRS and YFSETQ. There are 16 residues in the CDR3. After removal of 4 bases from V and 1 base from J, the junction contained 10 bases not matched to a gene. Supplemented by reference TRBV5-1 and TRBJ1-2, the full variable domain reads KAGVTQTPRYLIKTRGQQVTLSCSPISGHRSVSWYQQTPGQGLQFLFEYFSETQRNKGNFPGRFSGRQFSNSRSEMNVSTLELGDSALYLCASSPAGTEYNYGYTFGSGTRLTVV.

This chain links TRBV7-2 with TRBJ1-4; perhaps TRBD1 as D (5 bases). Germline-derived CDR1 and CDR2 are SGHTA and FQGNSA. Trimming removed 5 bases at V and 2 bases at J, with 12 bases between. CDR3 length equals 15 residues. Here the CDR3 reads CASSVPGLTNEKLFF. The DNA for the CDR3 is TGTGCCAGCAGCGTACCGGGACTGACTAATGAAAAACTGTTTTTT.

The V and J genes are TRBV28 and TRBJ1-2, with TRBD1 identical over 8 bases. Trimming took 5 bases from V and 0 from J; bases not matched to a gene: 20. The CDR3 has 20 residues. The germline gives CDR1 MDHEN, CDR2 SYDVKM. Here the CDR3 reads CASSKLTAGTGLSSNYGYTF. For the CDR3, the DNA is TGTGCCAGCAGTAAACTAACCGCCGGGACAGGACTATCCTCTAACTATGGCTACACCTTC.

The rearrangement uses TRBV27 and TRBJ1-2; D ambiguous. Germline V gives CDR1 MNHEY, CDR2 SMNVEV (reference sequence). With 0 bases removed from V and 8 bases from J, the gap between germline ends came to 10 bases. The CDR3 has 13 residues. The CDR3 DNA follows: TGTGCCAGCAGTTTATCGAACGGGGAGGGCTACACCTTC. It codes for CASSLSNGEGYTF.

The chain links TRBV11-2 to TRBJ1-1; TRBD1 is a possible D gene (6 bases). V was pared by 7 bases and J by 10 bases, with 19 bases between. Germline assignment: CDR1 SGHAT and CDR2 FQNNGV. This CDR3 has 13 residues. CDR3 in DNA: TGTGCCAGCACCTCCCCGGTGCAGGGGAGAGCTTTCTTT. This gives the protein CASTSPVQGRAFF.

This chain connects TRBV6-5 to TRBJ2-7; possible D gene TRBD1, 5 bases. In germline, CDR1 is MNHEY, CDR2 SVGAGI. V lost 2 bases and J 7 bases, leaving 15 bases between the germline ends. CDR3 size: 14 residues. CDR3 loop: CASSYRAGLGEQYF. CDR3 nucleotide sequence: TGTGCCAGCAGTTACAGGGCAGGGTTGGGGGAGCAGTACTTC.

The rearrangement uses TRBV6-5 and TRBJ2-7; 8 bases map to TRBD1. Germline V lookup: CDR1 MNHEY, CDR2 SVGAGI. The CDR3 loop spans 15 amino acids. Unmatched junction bases numbered 6, after V lost 2 bases and J lost 3 bases. The CDR3 DNA reads as TGTGCCAGCAGTTACGGCCGACAGGGGATCTACGAGCAGTACTTC. Amino acids: CASSYGRQGIYEQYF.

This chain joins TRBV4-1 and TRBJ1-1; TRBD1 is a possible D gene (6 bases). V lost 7 bases to trimming and J lost 7 bases, with 19 bases between them. This CDR3 region has 14 residues. The germline V gene has CDR1 MGHRA and CDR2 YSYEKL. CDR3 amino acids: CASTEPPTGGEAFF. CDR3 in DNA: TGCGCCAGCACGGAACCACCGACAGGAGGTGAAGCTTTCTTT.